The 3 T cell receptor beta chains given below trace back to one sample, sequenced in a study of blood T cells in healthy people across ages. A second PCR, run for about 7 to 11 cycles, used a sample-barcoded 5' primer plus a J-beta primer mix. TCRdb redid the calling of the 5' RACE reads with MiXCR, one entry per CDR3 protein. The sample has 600,000 or so distinct CDR3 sequences; roughly 20% are singletons. Sequencing was carried out using blood. These receptor sequences come from a man aged 70-80 years in good health.

This rearrangement joins TRBV3-1 to TRBJ1-4, with D hard to call. The CDR3 spans 15 residues. The V and J ends lost 5 bases and 8 bases respectively, with 18 bases between them. CDR1 LGHDT and CDR2 YNNKEL come from the germline V gene (reference sequence). The CDR3 here is CASSETGGSREKLFF. The DNA of the CDR3 is TGTGCCAGCAGCGAAACGGGAGGAAGTAGAGAAAAACTGTTTTTT.

This sequence joins TRBV7-9 and TRBJ1-1, with 9 nucleotides matching TRBD1. The CDR3 length is 12 residues. CDR1 and CDR2 (germline): SEHNR, FQNEAQ (reference sequence). V lost 1 base to trimming and J lost 11 bases; unmatched junction nucleotides: 2. DNA for the CDR3: TGTGCCAGCAGCTTAGAACAGGGGGCTGCTTTCTTT. Translation: CASSLEQGAAFF.

This clonotype was seen more than once but under ten times. The final CDR3 position lacks the conserved phenylalanine or tryptophan, pointing to a likely read error. The V call is TRBV7-3, the J call TRBJ2-1; D call uncertain. The end of the DNA aligns better with TRBJ2-5, so the J call may be wrong. CDR3 length: 15 amino acids. Germline V lookup: CDR1 SGHTA, CDR2 FQGTGA. CDR3 loop: CASSHRASLGETQYL. DNA for the CDR3: TGTGCCAGCAGCCACCGGGCTTCGTTAGGGGAGACCCAGTACCTC.